This paragraph covers one T cell receptor (beta chain) sequence. Each CDR3 protein gets one entry after TCRdb re-called the RT-PCR reads with MiXCR. This table has around 760,000 distinct CDR3 sequences, about 15% appearing once. This sample stems from a study of response to subunit inactivated influenza vaccine. Trimming took 5 bases from V and 4 from J; bases not matched to a gene: 10. The CDR3 length is 15 residues. In germline, CDR1 is MNHNS, CDR2 SASEGT. The sequence derives from a man in his forties or fifties who received an inactivated influenza vaccine. The sample here was PBMCs from blood, taken approximately 15 days before vaccination. V and J are TRBV6-1 and TRBJ2-7, with TRBD2 matching 8 bases. The CDR3 DNA reads TGTGCCAGCAGTACCAGCGGGAGCGGGGCATACGAGCAGTACTTC. It yields the protein CASSTSGSGAYEQYF.